The next 32 T cell receptor beta chains were all read from a single sample in a study of control samples from healthy donors and cancer patients. Produced via immunoSEQ multiplex PCR; TCRdb's table is partial and in-frame only. The sample holds approximately 170,000 clones; approximately 90% are singletons and the top ten take 0.68%. Specimen: blood. The receptors originated from a woman under 40 in good health.

The V gene is TRBV2, the J gene TRBJ2-2; possible D gene TRBD2, 5 bases. Per the germline V gene, CDR1 is SNHLY and CDR2 is FYNNEI. V lost 7 bases and J lost 0, with 12 bases in between. CDR3 length: 15 amino acids. CDR3 in amino acids: CASKGERANTGELFF. CDR3 sequence (DNA): TGTGCCAGCAAGGGAGAACGGGCGAACACCGGGGAGCTGTTTTTT.

The chain links TRBV7-2 to TRBJ2-1, with D perhaps TRBD1 (6 bases). CDR1 SGHTA and CDR2 FQGNSA come from the germline V gene. The CDR3 is 15 residues long. Between the trimmed V and J ends, which lost 1 base and 2 bases, there was a span of 9 bases. The CDR3 DNA reads as TGTGCCAGCAGCTTAGGGGGGCCCCCCTACAATGAGCAGTTCTTC. As protein: CASSLGGPPYNEQFF.

The chain couples TRBV19 to TRBJ2-5, with 8 bases matching TRBD1. V trimming: 1 base; J trimming: 5 bases; junction bases outside the gene matches: 6. The CDR3 consists of 15 residues. Germline CDR1 is LNHDA and CDR2 is SQIVND (reference sequence). The CDR3, as DNA: TGTGCCAGTAGTATAGCAGGACAGGGAATGGAGACCCAGTACTTC. Translating gives CASSIAGQGMETQYF.

The chain joins TRBV7-2 to TRBJ2-1; D may correspond to TRBD1 or TRBD2 (5 bases each). The CDR3 contains 13 residues. Per the germline V gene, CDR1 is SGHTA and CDR2 is FQGNSA. Trimming shortened V by 4 bases and J by 9 bases, and 13 bases separated the two germline ends. Here the CDR3 DNA reads TGTGCCAGCAGCTCCCGGGGCCAGCTTGAGCAGTTCTTC. It is translated as CASSSRGQLEQFF.

The genes are TRBV6-6 and TRBJ2-3, with D maybe TRBD2 (5 bases). Germline lookup yields CDR1 MNHNY and CDR2 SVGAGI (reference sequence). Trimming took 0 bases from V and 1 from J, leaving 11 bases between them. CDR3 length: 16 residues. CDR3 protein: CASSYSNLAGTDTQYF. As DNA, the CDR3 is TGTGCCAGCAGTTACTCGAATCTAGCCGGCACAGATACGCAGTATTTT.

The chain couples TRBV11-3 to TRBJ2-1, with TRBD2 as a possible D gene (6 bases). This CDR3 contains 17 residues. Deletions cut 0 bases from V and 0 bases from J, with 12 bases between. CDR1 SGHNT and CDR2 YENEEA come from the germline V gene. CDR3 residues: CASSLEVSGGSYNEQFF. The CDR3 bases are TGTGCCAGCAGCTTAGAGGTTAGCGGAGGCTCCTACAATGAGCAGTTCTTC.

The table lists this clone with a count of one. J is TRBJ2-3 and V is TRBV4-1; 9 bases line up with TRBD2. The CDR3 is made up of 15 amino acids. The germline V gene encodes CDR1 MGHRA and CDR2 YSYEKL. The ends lost 4 bases at V and 4 bases at J; junction bases unmatched: 6. The CDR3 sequence: CASSLISGGPDTQYF. CDR3 coding DNA: TGCGCCAGCAGCCTCATCAGCGGGGGGCCAGATACGCAGTATTTT.

The CDR3 nucleotides are TGCAGCGTGTATACGGGGTTCGTCTCCTACGAGCAGTACTTC. Translated: CSVYTGFVSYEQYF. This chain joins TRBV29-1 and TRBJ2-7, with D perhaps matching TRBD2 (5 bases). Trimming shortened V by 6 bases and J by 0 bases, and 15 bases separated the two germline ends. The CDR3 has 14 residues. Germline CDR1 reads SQVTM; CDR2 reads ANQGSEA.

The sample holds a few counts of this clone. The DNA for the CDR3 is TGTGCCAGCAGCTTAGCGGGAGGGTACGAGCAGTACTTC. Its protein is CASSLAGGYEQYF. The chain combines TRBV7-3 with TRBJ2-7; 9 bases line up with TRBD2. Unmatched junction bases numbered 0, after V lost 2 bases and J lost 4 bases. CDR1 and CDR2 from the germline V gene are SGHTA and FQGTGA. This CDR3 contains 13 residues.

The rearrangement joins TRBV4-1 to TRBJ1-5; D call uncertain. CDR3 length equals 13 residues. CDR1 MGHRA and CDR2 YSYEKL come from the germline V gene. Trimming removed 4 bases from V and 10 bases from J, with 14 bases in between. The CDR3 loop reads CASSRLSGGPQHF. The CDR3 nucleotides read TGCGCCAGCAGCCGCCTCAGCGGAGGACCCCAGCATTTT.

The V call is TRBV28, the J call TRBJ2-3; D unresolved. V was cut by 2 bases and J by 5 bases, with 8 bases left in between. The CDR3 loop spans 13 amino acids. CDR1 and CDR2 (germline): MDHEN, SYDVKM. The CDR3 here is CASSLADRDTQYF. The DNA for the CDR3 is TGTGCCAGCAGTTTAGCGGACCGAGATACGCAGTATTTT.

This clone has just one count. This chain joins TRBV28 and TRBJ1-1; 9 positions match TRBD1. CDR1 and CDR2 (germline): MDHEN, SYDVKM. With V trimmed by 3 bases and J by 4 bases, 12 bases remained unmatched. CDR3 size: 17 residues. In DNA, the CDR3 is TGTGCCAGCAGTTTTTTACCAGGACAGGGGACCGGCACTGAAGCTTTCTTT. Encoded protein: CASSFLPGQGTGTEAFF. The full variable domain, in which reference TRBV28 and TRBJ1-1 provide the parts outside the CDR3, is DVKVTQSSRYLVKRTGEKVFLECVQDMDHENMFWYRQDPGLGLRLIYFSYDVKMKEKGDIPEGYSVSREKKERFSLILESASTNQTSMYLCASSFLPGQGTGTEAFFGQGTRLTVV.

This chain connects TRBV7-9 to TRBJ2-2, with a possible D match to TRBD1 (6 bases). Trimming left V 1 base short and J 7 bases short, with 16 bases between. This CDR3 has 16 amino acids. CDR1 is SEHNR, CDR2 FQNEAQ, per germline (reference sequence). The CDR3 sequence is CASSLVALKGVGELFF. In nucleotides, the CDR3 is TGTGCCAGCAGCTTAGTAGCCCTAAAGGGGGTCGGGGAGCTGTTTTTT.

J is TRBJ2-7 and V is TRBV5-1; the D gene could be TRBD1 or TRBD2 (5 bases each). Looked up from germline, CDR1 is SGHRS and CDR2 is YFSETQ. The CDR3 spans 16 residues. Trimming shortened V by 4 bases and J by 0 bases, and 17 bases separated the two germline ends. The CDR3 sequence is CASSPGPGQTSYEQYF. CDR3 nucleotides: TGCGCCAGCAGCCCGGGGCCAGGCCAAACCTCCTACGAGCAGTACTTC.

V usage is TRBV19 and J usage is TRBJ1-4; maybe TRBD1 (5 bases). From germline, CDR1 is LNHDA and CDR2 SQIVND (reference sequence). Trimming took 3 bases from V and 1 from J, leaving 18 bases between them. The CDR3 runs 18 residues. CDR3 sequence reads: CASSMPRSMGVTNEKLFF. The CDR3 DNA follows: TGTGCCAGTAGTATGCCCCGGTCGATGGGGGTAACTAATGAAAAACTGTTTTTT. Combining the CDR3 with reference TRBV19 and TRBJ1-4 gives the whole variable domain DGGITQSPKYLFRKEGQNVTLSCEQNLNHDAMYWYRQDPGQGLRLIYYSQIVNDFQKGDIAEGYSVSREKKESFPLTVTSAQKNPTAFYLCASSMPRSMGVTNEKLFFGSGTQLSVL.

V usage is TRBV4-2 and J usage is TRBJ2-7; a possible D gene is TRBD2 (6 bases). Per the germline V gene, CDR1 is LGHNA and CDR2 is YNFKEQ. Trimming took off 1 base at V and 3 bases at J, with 10 bases between the two ends. The CDR3 extends over 14 amino acids. CDR3 residues: CASSQVGGNYEQYF. CDR3 in DNA: TGTGCCAGCAGCCAAGTAGGAGGGAACTACGAGCAGTACTTC.

This chain connects TRBV5-4 to TRBJ2-7; TRBD2 aligns across 13 bases. The CDR3 is made up of 19 amino acids. Per germline, CDR1 SGHNT and CDR2 YYREEE (reference sequence). V was clipped by 4 bases and J by 0 bases; unmatched bases: 13. The CDR3, as DNA: TGTGCCAGCAGCGGGACTAGCGGGGTAGATCTTAGCCCCTCCTACGAGCAGTACTTC. Translating it yields CASSGTSGVDLSPSYEQYF.

The V gene is TRBV19, the J gene TRBJ1-4; D not certain. Germline CDR1 and CDR2: LNHDA and SQIVND (reference sequence). V dropped 3 bases and J dropped 3 bases, with 11 bases sitting between them. This CDR3 region has 15 residues. CDR3 DNA sequence: TGTGCCAGTAGTATCCGGGCAGCGTCTAATGAAAAACTGTTTTTT. It codes for CASSIRAASNEKLFF.

V usage is TRBV28 and J usage is TRBJ1-1; D may be TRBD1 (5 bases). This CDR3 contains 16 residues. V shed 3 bases and J shed 1 base, with 15 bases lying between them. The germline V gene has CDR1 MDHEN and CDR2 SYDVKM. CDR3 amino acids: CASSLPPGTANTEAFF. CDR3 coding DNA: TGTGCCAGCAGTTTGCCTCCCGGGACGGCGAACACTGAAGCTTTCTTT.

A single count supports this clone. This chain connects TRBV4-1 to TRBJ2-2; D is uncertain. V gave up 1 base and J gave up 4 bases, with 4 bases separating them. From germline, CDR1 is MGHRA and CDR2 YSYEKL. This CDR3 has 13 amino acids. CDR3 nucleotide sequence: TGCGCCAGCAGCCAAGCCAGCACCGGGGAGCTGTTTTTT. Translating it yields CASSQASTGELFF.

CDR3 in DNA: TGTGCCAGCAGCGCACTAGCGGGAGGCTACAATGAGCAGTTCTTC. It yields the protein CASSALAGGYNEQFF. The chain joins TRBV6-5 to TRBJ2-1, with 12 bases matching TRBD2. This CDR3 has 15 residues. Trimming removed 6 bases from V and 3 bases from J; junction bases left unmatched: 3. Germline CDR1 is MNHEY and CDR2 is SVGAGI.

The rearrangement joins TRBV7-9 to TRBJ2-7; 7 nucleotides align to TRBD2. The junction had 9 bases not matched to a gene; V was cut back by 4 bases and J by 3 bases. Germline loops: CDR1 SEHNR, CDR2 FQNEAQ (reference sequence). This CDR3 is built from 15 residues. CDR3 sequence: CASSSRLARVYEQYF. CDR3 nucleotide sequence: TGTGCCAGCAGCTCCCGACTAGCTAGGGTCTACGAGCAGTACTTC.

V is TRBV5-6 and J is TRBJ1-4; weak D call: TRBD1 (6 bases). Germline V CDR1 and CDR2: SGHDT, YYEEEE. CDR3 length: 14 residues. V lost 3 bases and J 7 bases, leaving 13 bases between the germline ends. This CDR3 is CASSSSLGGEKLFF. Here the CDR3 DNA reads TGTGCCAGCAGCTCCTCTTTAGGGGGTGAAAAACTGTTTTTT.

This sequence joins TRBV7-2 and TRBJ2-2; TRBD2 agrees at 14 bases. The CDR3 has 16 amino acids. The junction had 4 bases not matched to a gene; V was cut back by 5 bases and J by 5 bases. Looked up from germline, CDR1 is SGHTA and CDR2 is FQGNSA. The CDR3 DNA reads TGTGCCAGCAGCCCAGGGACTAGCGGGAGAACCGGGGAGCTGTTTTTT. This gives the protein CASSPGTSGRTGELFF.

This chain connects TRBV28 to TRBJ2-7; perhaps TRBD2 as D (6 bases). This CDR3 is 12 amino acids long. The germline gives CDR1 MDHEN, CDR2 SYDVKM. The V gene lost 7 bases and the J gene lost 5 bases, with 12 bases spanning the gap. Here the CDR3 DNA reads TGTGCCAGCACCACATGGGGGGACGAGCAGTACTTC. Translating it yields CASTTWGDEQYF.

The V call is TRBV10-2, the J call TRBJ2-7; perhaps D is TRBD1 or TRBD2 (5 bases each). Germline V CDR1 and CDR2: WSHSY, SAAADI. V lost 7 bases, J lost 4 bases, and 11 bases lay in between. This CDR3 spans 12 amino acids. CDR3 sequence reads: CASKPGAYEQYF. The CDR3 coding sequence is TGCGCCAGCAAGCCCGGGGCGTACGAGCAGTACTTC.

The V gene is TRBV30, the J gene TRBJ2-7; possible D gene TRBD2, 6 bases. Trimming left V 4 bases short and J 1 base short, with 17 bases between. CDR3 length: 15 amino acids. Germline loops: CDR1 GTSNPN, CDR2 SVGIG (reference sequence). The CDR3: CAWTTGLRLSYEQYF. The CDR3 region has the DNA TGTGCCTGGACCACGGGACTCCGACTTTCCTACGAGCAGTACTTC.

The chain joins TRBV5-3 to TRBJ2-1; 8 positions agree with TRBD2. TRBV5-3 belongs to the ORF category, with a function that is uncertain. The CDR3 length is 15 residues. Losses at the gene ends were 3 bases for V and 2 bases for J; bases not matched to a gene: 4. CDR3 amino acids: CARSSPGLAYNEQFF. The CDR3, as DNA: TGTGCCAGAAGCTCGCCGGGACTAGCCTACAATGAGCAGTTCTTC.

This chain links TRBV24-1 with TRBJ2-3; maybe TRBD2 (7 bases). This CDR3 has 17 residues. With 3 bases removed from V and 2 bases from J, the gap between germline ends came to 17 bases. Germline V lookup: CDR1 KGHDR, CDR2 SFDVKD. The CDR3 loop reads CATSDPLGGGNTDTQYF. The CDR3 coding sequence is TGTGCCACCAGTGATCCGTTGGGAGGGGGAAACACAGATACGCAGTATTTT.

The V call is TRBV11-2, the J call TRBJ1-1; D is unresolved. The CDR3 sequence is 14 residues long. CDR1 and CDR2 (germline): SGHAT, FQNNGV. Trimming removed 1 base from V and 7 bases from J, with 13 bases in between. The CDR3 DNA follows: TGTGCCAGCAGCTTAGGCCCGGGGTATAATGAAGCTTTCTTT. Protein product: CASSLGPGYNEAFF.

This rearrangement joins TRBV11-2 to TRBJ2-7; the D gene is possibly TRBD1 (5 bases). CDR3 length: 15 amino acids. V lost 4 bases and J 2 bases, leaving 15 bases between the germline ends. The germline CDR1 and CDR2 sequences are SGHAT and FQNNGV. The CDR3 DNA sequence: TGTGCCAGCAGCTATCGCCCAGACAGAACCTACGAGCAGTACTTC. Protein product: CASSYRPDRTYEQYF. The variable domain in full, completed from reference TRBV11-2 and TRBJ2-7, reads EAGVAQSPRYKIIEKRQSVAFWCNPISGHATLYWYQQILGQGPKLLIQFQNNGVVDDSQLPKDRFSAERLKGVDSTLKIQPAKLEDSAVYLCASSYRPDRTYEQYFGPGTRLTVT.

There are a few counts of this clone. The chain couples TRBV27 to TRBJ2-1, with D perhaps matching TRBD1 (5 bases). Germline CDR1 is MNHEY and CDR2 is SMNVEV (reference sequence). Trimming cost V 5 bases and J 3 bases, with 17 bases left between them. The CDR3 is made up of 16 amino acids. This CDR3 reads CASSIQAGPLYNEQFF. CDR3 DNA sequence: TGTGCCAGCAGTATCCAAGCAGGGCCACTCTACAATGAGCAGTTCTTC.